One sample yielded the 27 T cell receptor beta chains listed below, sequenced in a study of Ad26.COV2.S vaccination and SARS-CoV-2 variants. Some clones are missing from TCRdb's copy, which holds only in-frame ones; the method was immunoSEQ multiplex PCR. Counted here are about 180,000 clones, 87% occurring once; the ten biggest clones make up around 6.3%. This sample comprised peripheral blood, obtained after recovery from COVID-19. All receptors come from a human donor who had recovered from COVID-19.

The chain couples TRBV9 to TRBJ2-5, with 11 bases identical to TRBD1. Germline V gives CDR1 SGDLS, CDR2 YYNGEE. The CDR3 extends over 14 amino acids. V was pared by 3 bases and J by 5 bases, with 3 bases of the junction left unmatched. This CDR3 is CASSGTGGRETQYF. Here the CDR3 DNA reads TGTGCCAGCAGCGGGACAGGGGGCAGGGAGACCCAGTACTTC.

The V and J genes are TRBV27 and TRBJ1-5, with D tentatively TRBD1 (6 bases). The CDR3 loop spans 15 amino acids. Germline V gene data show CDR1 as MNHEY and CDR2 as SMNVEV (reference sequence). Trimming shortened V by 0 bases and J by 2 bases, and 8 bases separated the two germline ends. CDR3 region: CASSLSGARNQPQHF. The CDR3, as DNA: TGTGCCAGCAGTTTATCGGGGGCCCGCAATCAGCCCCAGCATTTT.

The chain carries TRBV5-6 and TRBJ1-6; the match to TRBD1 covers 8 bases. This CDR3 has 16 residues. V trimming: 5 bases; J trimming: 9 bases; junction bases outside the gene matches: 13. Germline-derived CDR1 and CDR2 are SGHDT and YYEEEE. CDR3: CASSSSGTGDFSPLHF. The CDR3 bases are TGTGCCAGCAGTTCTAGCGGGACAGGTGATTTTTCACCCCTCCACTTT.

The chain joins TRBV7-2 to TRBJ2-1; D may be TRBD1 or TRBD2 (5 bases each). CDR1 is SGHTA, CDR2 FQGNSA, per germline. This CDR3 contains 16 residues. V lost 1 base and J lost 7, with 17 bases in between. The CDR3 protein is CASSLEGTRGLNEQFF. In nucleotides, the CDR3 is TGTGCCAGCAGCTTAGAGGGGACCAGAGGTCTAAATGAGCAGTTCTTC.

Points on this clone: An end of the junction does not agree with germline; a read error may underlie this. V gene TRBV9 combines with J gene TRBJ2-3, with a possible D match to TRBD1 (5 bases). Germline values: CDR1 SGDLS, CDR2 YYNGEE. CDR3 length equals 15 residues. CDR3 region: CASSVGRGSKDTQYF. Here the CDR3 DNA reads TGTGCCAGCAGCGTAGGAAGGGGAAGCAAAGATACGCAGTATTTT.

The chain employs TRBV18 and TRBJ1-4; D remains unclear. Trimming stripped 6 bases from V and 5 bases from J, with 13 bases between. CDR1 is KGHSH and CDR2 is LQKENI in the germline V gene. This CDR3 has 14 amino acids. The CDR3 sequence is CASSNPRVNEKLFF. CDR3 DNA: TGTGCCAGCTCTAATCCCCGGGTGAATGAAAAACTGTTTTTT.

The chain is built from TRBV5-4 and TRBJ1-1; D unclear. The germline gives CDR1 SGHNT, CDR2 YYREEE (reference sequence). Trimming took off 0 bases at V and 1 base at J, with 7 bases between the two ends. The CDR3 covers 14 residues. This chain's CDR3 is CASSLAAGNTEAFF. The DNA for the CDR3 is TGTGCCAGCAGCTTGGCGGCGGGGAACACTGAAGCTTTCTTT.

The rearrangement joins TRBV27 to TRBJ1-2; 9 bases agree with TRBD1. Germline loops: CDR1 MNHEY, CDR2 SMNVEV (reference sequence). The CDR3 extends over 14 amino acids. V lost 5 bases to trimming and J lost 5 bases; unmatched junction nucleotides: 6. The CDR3, as DNA: TGTGCCAGCAGTCCCTCCGGGACAGGGTATGGCTACACCTTC. Translation gives CASSPSGTGYGYTF.

This clone was observed at least ten times. The CDR3 protein is CATSSRVSGSPLHF. The CDR3 DNA reads TGTGCCACCAGCAGCAGGGTATCGGGTTCACCCCTCCACTTT. This chain uses TRBV15 with TRBJ1-6; a possible D gene is TRBD1 (5 bases). Trimming removed 3 bases at V and 9 bases at J, with 12 bases between. CDR1 is LNHNV, CDR2 YYDKDF, per germline (reference sequence). The CDR3 is made up of 14 amino acids.

The rearrangement links TRBV9 to TRBJ2-5; no definite D call. Per germline, CDR1 SGDLS and CDR2 YYNGEE. The V end was cut by 6 bases, the J end by 5 bases, with 17 bases between. CDR3 size: 14 residues. CDR3 sequence (DNA): TGTGCCAGCACCACGGGTTCAGAAGGCGAGACCCAGTACTTC. It codes for CASTTGSEGETQYF.

The genes are TRBV6-5 and TRBJ2-7, with 7 bases aligning to TRBD1. Germline loops: CDR1 MNHEY, CDR2 SVGAGI. This CDR3 is 15 amino acids long. Trimming removed 7 bases from V and 0 bases from J; junction bases left unmatched: 9. CDR3 region: CASIQQGRSSYEQYF. The DNA of the CDR3 is TGTGCCAGCATTCAACAGGGGCGCTCCTCCTACGAGCAGTACTTC.

The CDR3 sequence: CSVETANYEQYF. The CDR3 nucleotides are TGCAGCGTTGAGACGGCTAACTACGAGCAGTACTTC. V is TRBV29-1 and J is TRBJ2-7; D gene uncertain. CDR3 length: 12 amino acids. Germline lookup yields CDR1 SQVTM and CDR2 ANQGSEA. V dropped 3 bases and J dropped 3 bases, with 9 bases sitting between them.

The genes are TRBV10-3 and TRBJ2-2; 10 bases line up with TRBD2. The CDR3 is made up of 18 amino acids. The J segment lost 1 base and the V segment lost 3 bases, leaving 8 bases of the junction unmatched. The germline V gene has CDR1 ENHRY and CDR2 SYGVKD. The CDR3 spells CAISESPAGGWNTGELFF. In DNA, the CDR3 is TGTGCCATCAGTGAAAGCCCAGCGGGAGGGTGGAACACCGGGGAGCTGTTTTTT.

The rearrangement links TRBV15 to TRBJ2-1; 7 bases map to TRBD2. The CDR3 is 15 residues long. The germline CDR1 and CDR2 sequences are LNHNV and YYDKDF (reference sequence). Trimming cost V 5 bases and J 3 bases; bases outside gene matches: 7. CDR3: CATSPRDYHYNEQFF. CDR3 nucleotide sequence: TGTGCCACCAGCCCGCGGGACTATCACTACAATGAGCAGTTCTTC.

This clone has only a few counts. The chain's CDR3 is CASSQGGTGVDSPLHF. The CDR3 DNA reads TGTGCCAGCAGCCAAGGGGGCACAGGGGTAGATTCACCCCTCCACTTT. V and J are TRBV4-2 and TRBJ1-6, with 7 positions matching TRBD1. CDR1 and CDR2 from the germline V gene are LGHNA and YNFKEQ. The CDR3 spans 16 residues. Trimming cost V 1 base and J 8 bases; bases outside gene matches: 8.

This clone came up a few times. The chain employs TRBV6-5 and TRBJ2-7; D might be TRBD2 (5 bases). This CDR3 comprises 14 residues. V was clipped by 7 bases and J by 4 bases, with 17 bases between them. Germline V gene data show CDR1 as MNHEY and CDR2 as SVGAGI. The CDR3 protein is CASTPPSGSYEQYF. The CDR3 DNA reads as TGTGCCAGCACCCCTCCGAGCGGATCTTACGAGCAGTACTTC.

About this clone: This sample also contains other DNA sequences that code for the same CDR3. The genes are TRBV9 and TRBJ2-1; D possibly matches TRBD1 or TRBD2 (5 bases each). Trimming took off 2 bases at V and 5 bases at J, with 8 bases between the two ends. This CDR3 is built from 13 residues. Germline CDR1 and CDR2: SGDLS and YYNGEE. Here the CDR3 DNA reads TGTGCCAGCAGCGTTGGGGGAAACAATGAGCAGTTCTTC. Amino acids: CASSVGGNNEQFF.

The CDR3 DNA sequence: TGTGCCAGCAGCTTTGGGCTTGTGAGGACTGAAGCTTTCTTT. This encodes CASSFGLVRTEAFF. The chain joins TRBV5-5 to TRBJ1-1; unclear D gene. CDR3 length equals 14 residues. The V and J ends lost 2 bases and 5 bases respectively, with 13 bases between them. Germline CDR1 SGHKS, CDR2 YYEKEE (reference sequence).

The chain links TRBV7-9 to TRBJ2-7; 7 nucleotides line up with TRBD1. V shed 5 bases and J 5 bases; nucleotides not matched to a gene: 9. The CDR3 is 14 amino acids. Looked up from germline, CDR1 is SEHNR and CDR2 is FQNEAQ (reference sequence). In DNA, the CDR3 is TGTGCCAGCAGCACTCGACAGGGCGCCGACGAGCAGTACTTC. It encodes CASSTRQGADEQYF.

This clone was detected only once. The V gene is TRBV6-4, the J gene TRBJ2-7, with D tentatively TRBD1 (6 bases). Per the germline V gene, CDR1 is MRHNA and CDR2 is SNTAGT. Trimming stripped 0 bases from V and 5 bases from J, with 8 bases between. The CDR3 has 13 amino acids. CDR3 sequence reads: CASSDSTGNEQYF. The CDR3 DNA is TGTGCCAGCAGTGACTCGACAGGTAACGAGCAGTACTTC.

The chain has TRBV9 and TRBJ2-5; TRBD2 aligns across 8 bases. The length of the CDR3 is 15 residues. V trimming: 6 bases; J trimming: 1 base; junction bases outside the gene matches: 8. Germline assignment: CDR1 SGDLS and CDR2 YYNGEE. In nucleotides, the CDR3 is TGTGCCAGCACTATAAGCGGGGGTGTCCAAGAGACCCAGTACTTC. This encodes CASTISGGVQETQYF. The full variable domain, with the rest looked up from reference TRBV9 and TRBJ2-5, is DSGVTQTPKHLITATGQRVTLRCSPRSGDLSVYWYQQSLDQGLQFLIQYYNGEERAKGNILERFSAQQFPDLHSELNLSSLELGDSALYFCASTISGGVQETQYFGPGTRLLVL.

This clone was found once. The V gene is TRBV27, the J gene TRBJ1-1; TRBD1 matches 8 bases. From germline, CDR1 is MNHEY and CDR2 SMNVEV (reference sequence). The V and J ends lost 7 bases and 9 bases, in that order; junction bases with no gene match: 7. The CDR3 runs 12 residues. The CDR3 region has the DNA TGTGCCAGCAAAACGACAGGGGATAAAGCTTTCTTT. It codes for CASKTTGDKAFF.

J is TRBJ1-2 and V is TRBV24-1; the match to TRBD1 covers 10 bases. The germline gives CDR1 KGHDR, CDR2 SFDVKD. V dropped 5 bases and J dropped 5; count of bases not matched to a gene: 10. The CDR3 loop spans 16 amino acids. Here the CDR3 reads CATSVQDRGVVYGYTF. The DNA for the CDR3 is TGTGCCACCAGTGTCCAGGACAGGGGGGTTGTTTATGGCTACACCTTC.

The chain uses TRBV7-2 and TRBJ2-7; a weak D match, TRBD2 (7 bases). Trimming pared 1 base from V and 5 bases from J, leaving 12 bases between. Germline loops: CDR1 SGHTA, CDR2 FQGNSA. The CDR3 runs 14 residues. The CDR3 reads CASSLDRGANEQYF. Here the CDR3 DNA reads TGTGCCAGCAGCTTAGATCGGGGGGCGAACGAGCAGTACTTC.

This chain joins TRBV10-2 and TRBJ1-2; tentative D call: TRBD1 (5 bases). There are 14 residues in the CDR3. Germline V gives CDR1 WSHSY, CDR2 SAAADI. Trimming removed 6 bases from V and 4 bases from J, with 15 bases in between. CDR3 nucleotides: TGCGCCAGCAGACCCGACAGTCTCCGCTATGGCTACACCTTC. Its protein is CASRPDSLRYGYTF.

The rearrangement links TRBV6-5 to TRBJ1-2; 7 bases map to TRBD1. Germline CDR1 MNHEY, CDR2 SVGAGI. CDR3 length: 13 residues. Unmatched junction bases numbered 7, after V lost 7 bases and J lost 5 bases. CDR3 DNA sequence: TGTGCCAGCAAAGAGGGGGCCGATTATGGCTACACCTTC. This translates into CASKEGADYGYTF.

This clone was seen just once. The rearrangement links TRBV6-5 to TRBJ1-5, with 8 bases lining up with TRBD1. Germline CDR1 MNHEY, CDR2 SVGAGI. CDR3 size: 14 residues. The J segment lost 6 bases and the V segment lost 11 bases, leaving 12 bases of the junction unmatched. CDR3 in amino acids: CASCPSGGGQPQHF. The CDR3 region has the DNA TGTGCCTCCTGCCCATCAGGGGGCGGTCAGCCCCAGCATTTT.